This is a list of T cell receptor beta chains from one sample in a study of technical replicates of blood from several donors. The assay was immunoSEQ multiplex PCR, and TCRdb's table has in-frame clones only and misses some. The sample yields about 82,000 clones, around 94% seen once. Material: T cells isolated from PBMCs. The receptors were gathered from a human donor in good health. The CDR3 runs from the conserved cysteine through the conserved F or W. The D gene is left open where the match is weak. Expanded clones get a size class; other rows say once, few or many, or leave the size out.

D,size,V,J,CDR3,DNA
-,once,TRBV30,TRBJ1-2,CVREDYGYTF,TGTGTCCGGGAGGACTATGGCTACACCTTC
-,-,TRBV5-4,TRBJ1-4,CASSLAGDVEKLFF,TGTGCCAGCAGCTTGGCAGGGGACGTTGAAAAACTGTTTTTT
TRBD2,-,TRBV5-8,TRBJ2-3,CASSLDAGGPGTDTQYF,TGTGCCAGCAGCTTGGATGCGGGAGGGCCTGGGACAGATACGCAGTATTTT
-,-,TRBV28,TRBJ1-1,CASSLGLNTEAFF,TGTGCCAGCAGTTTAGGCCTGAACACTGAAGCTTTCTTT
TRBD1,-,TRBV5-1,TRBJ2-7,CASSWGQGMYEQYF,TGCGCCAGCAGCTGGGGACAGGGTATGTACGAGCAGTACTTC
TRBD1,once,TRBV6-6,TRBJ1-4,CASTYGQGSNEKLFF,TGTGCCAGCACCTATGGACAGGGATCAAATGAAAAACTGTTTTTT
TRBD1,few,TRBV10-3,TRBJ1-2,CAISESGRAAGGRVGYTF,TGTGCCATCAGTGAGTCGGGTCGGGCGGCAGGGGGAAGAGTTGGCTACACCTTC
-,-,TRBV27,TRBJ1-2,CASSFQRTPRRNYGYTF,TGTGCCAGCAGTTTCCAGAGGACACCTAGAAGGAATTATGGCTACACCTTC
TRBD2,-,TRBV6-4,TRBJ2-1,CASSEGSSGRQFF,TGTGCCAGCAGTGAAGGTTCTAGCGGGAGGCAGTTCTTC
TRBD1,-,TRBV27,TRBJ2-7,CASSLTGGRYEQYF,TGTGCCAGCAGCCTGACAGGGGGCAGGTACGAGCAGTACTTC
-,-,TRBV5-1,TRBJ2-2,CASSTGSGGGELFF,TGCGCCAGCAGCACCGGGAGCGGCGGCGGGGAGCTGTTTTTT
TRBD1,-,TRBV29-1,TRBJ1-2,CSVETGHGGYTF,TGCAGCGTTGAGACAGGGCATGGCGGCTACACCTTC
TRBD1,-,TRBV2,TRBJ2-7,CASSDSLEGVGTGFGEQYF,TGTGCCAGCAGTGATTCTCTGGAAGGCGTCGGGACAGGTTTTGGCGAGCAGTACTTC
TRBD1,-,TRBV5-5,TRBJ2-5,CASSPNRGRYQETQYF,TGTGCCAGCAGCCCGAACAGGGGGCGCTATCAAGAGACCCAGTACTTC
TRBD2,once,TRBV4-3,TRBJ2-3,CASSQDYGGSFDTQYF,TGCGCCAGCAGCCAAGATTACGGCGGGAGCTTCGATACGCAGTATTTT
-,-,TRBV4-1,TRBJ2-1,CASSQGEGNEQFF,TGCGCCAGCAGCCAGGGAGAGGGAAATGAGCAGTTCTTC
TRBD1,-,TRBV7-7,TRBJ2-3,CASSLEGAGAQYF,TGTGCCAGCAGCTTAGAGGGGGCTGGAGCGCAGTATTTT
TRBD2,-,TRBV7-2,TRBJ2-1,CASSFQGLAGFF,TGTGCCAGCAGCTTCCAGGGACTAGCAGGTTTCTTC
-,-,TRBV9,TRBJ2-3,CASSVEGGTQYF,TGTGCCAGCAGCGTAGAGGGCGGGACGCAGTATTTT
-,-,TRBV29-1,TRBJ1-1,CSVAEGPTEAFF,TGCAGCGTTGCGGAGGGGCCCACTGAAGCTTTCTTT
-,-,TRBV23-1,TRBJ2-1,CASSQSGSTNNEQFF,TGCGCCAGCAGTCAATCTGGGAGTACGAACAATGAGCAGTTCTTC
TRBD1,-,TRBV5-1,TRBJ1-1,CASSGTGTTEAFF,TGCGCCAGCAGTGGGACAGGGACTACTGAAGCTTTCTTT
TRBD1,-,TRBV5-8,TRBJ1-4,CASSTGGRTNEKLFF,TGTGCCAGCAGCACAGGGGGCAGGACTAATGAAAAACTGTTTTTT
TRBD1,-,TRBV5-1,TRBJ2-7,CASSLWDRSYEQYF,TGCGCCAGCAGCTTGTGGGACAGGAGCTACGAGCAGTACTTC
TRBD1,once,TRBV6-1,TRBJ2-7,CASSEIGTGYEQYF,TGTGCCAGCAGTGAAATAGGGACAGGGTACGAGCAGTACTTC
TRBD1,-,TRBV14,TRBJ2-7,CASSQYPGQASYEQYF,TGTGCCAGCAGCCAATATCCGGGACAGGCCTCCTACGAGCAGTACTTC
-,-,TRBV25-1,TRBJ2-3,CASSVYLSTDTQYF,TGTGCCAGCAGTGTCTACTTAAGCACAGATACGCAGTATTTT
TRBD1,-,TRBV19,TRBJ1-3,CASSIGTEGTGNTIYF,TGTGCCAGTAGTATCGGGACAGAAGGTACTGGAAACACCATATATTTT
TRBD1,-,TRBV19,TRBJ1-2,CASSKNRGYGYTF,TGTGCCAGTAGTAAAAACAGGGGCTATGGCTACACCTTC
TRBD1,-,TRBV6-6,TRBJ2-7,CASRQGFDEQYF,TGTGCCAGCAGACAGGGGTTCGACGAGCAGTACTTC
-,-,TRBV9,TRBJ1-4,CASSVDLTNEKLFF,TGTGCCAGCAGCGTAGACTTAACTAATGAAAAACTGTTTTTT
TRBD2,-,TRBV7-6,TRBJ2-1,CASSPESGSDLNEQFF,TGTGCCAGCAGCCCCGAAAGCGGGAGCGACCTCAATGAGCAGTTCTTC
-,-,TRBV9,TRBJ2-5,CASSVKQGSYLETQYF,TGTGCCAGCAGCGTAAAACAGGGAAGTTATTTAGAGACCCAGTACTTC
-,-,TRBV6-5,TRBJ2-2,CASSYGPGTGELFF,TGTGCCAGCAGTTACGGTCCGGGCACCGGGGAGCTGTTTTTT
-,-,TRBV7-7,TRBJ2-7,CASSLGSGSEQYF,TGTGCCAGCAGCTTAGGGTCGGGGTCCGAGCAGTACTTC
TRBD1,-,TRBV6-1,TRBJ1-1,CASSASDRGLTEAFF,TGTGCCAGCAGCGCATCGGACAGGGGGCTTACTGAAGCTTTCTTT
-,-,TRBV7-9,TRBJ2-3,CASSLVRAVDTQYF,TGTGCCAGCAGCTTGGTCAGGGCTGTAGATACGCAGTATTTT
TRBD1,once,TRBV11-3,TRBJ2-7,CASSHRGDEQYF,TGTGCCAGCAGCCACAGGGGTGACGAGCAGTACTTC
TRBD1,-,TRBV5-1,TRBJ1-4,CASSFQGQEEKLFF,TGCGCCAGCAGCTTTCAGGGACAGGAAGAAAAACTGTTTTTT
TRBD2,-,TRBV7-2,TRBJ2-5,CASSFRFNGRGYQETQYF,TGTGCCAGCAGCTTTAGGTTTAACGGGCGGGGGTACCAAGAGACCCAGTACTTC
TRBD2,-,TRBV6-6,TRBJ2-1,CASTPSGIAYNEQFF,TGTGCCAGCACCCCTAGCGGGATAGCCTACAATGAGCAGTTCTTC
-,-,TRBV30,TRBJ1-1,CAWSGTLGSEAFF,TGTGCCTGGAGTGGGACTCTGGGCTCTGAAGCTTTCTTT
TRBD1,-,TRBV27,TRBJ2-5,CASSHTGQGETQYF,TGTGCCAGCAGTCACACCGGACAGGGAGAGACCCAGTACTTC
-,-,TRBV18,TRBJ2-7,CASSPALAGEQYF,TGTGCCAGCTCACCTGCCCTTGCGGGGGAGCAGTACTTC
-,-,TRBV15,TRBJ1-5,CATSTGGENILPQHF,TGTGCCACCAGCACCGGGGGAGAAAATATCCTGCCCCAGCATTTT
TRBD1,-,TRBV6-5,TRBJ2-2,CASSSGQTNTGELFF,TGTGCCAGCAGTTCGGGACAGACGAACACCGGGGAGCTGTTTTTT
TRBD2,-,TRBV28,TRBJ2-5,CASSFLAGVLETQYF,TGTGCCAGCAGTTTTCTAGCGGGAGTATTGGAGACCCAGTACTTC
-,-,TRBV6-6,TRBJ1-2,CASRASQVYYGYTF,TGTGCCAGCAGAGCAAGTCAGGTGTACTATGGCTACACCTTC
TRBD2,-,TRBV4-2,TRBJ2-7,CASSQVGGLAGVYEQYF,TGTGCCAGCAGCCAAGTAGGAGGACTAGCGGGAGTTTACGAGCAGTACTTC
TRBD2,once,TRBV30,TRBJ2-7,CAWSHLAGIHREQYF,TGTGCCTGGAGCCATCTAGCGGGAATCCACCGCGAGCAGTACTTC
-,-,TRBV30,TRBJ2-7,CAGPSFSGAYEQYF,TGTGCTGGCCCCTCCTTTAGCGGTGCCTACGAGCAGTACTTC
-,-,TRBV28,TRBJ2-5,CASSSGGRLIAETQYF,TGTGCCAGCAGTTCGGGGGGCCGTTTAATAGCAGAGACCCAGTACTTC
-,-,TRBV11-3,TRBJ2-7,CASSSGLSYEQYF,TGTGCCAGCAGCTCCGGACTATCCTACGAGCAGTACTTC
TRBD1,-,TRBV28,TRBJ1-4,CASSVPRDRDREKLFF,TGTGCCAGCAGTGTTCCCCGGGACAGGGACCGTGAAAAACTGTTTTTT
TRBD1,-,TRBV10-3,TRBJ2-7,CAIQWGQSYEQYF,TGTGCCATCCAATGGGGACAGAGCTACGAGCAGTACTTC